This TCR beta chain stems from a study of blood T cell repertoires in COVID-19. This clone was found once. Profiled with immunoSEQ multiplex PCR; TCRdb holds only in-frame clones, not every one. The repertoire has some 120,000 clones, about 77% of them found once; the top ten carry 20% to 30%. Per germline, CDR1 SNHLY and CDR2 FYNNEI. The CDR3 covers 16 residues. Trimming took off 5 bases at V and 5 bases at J, with 18 bases between the two ends. The chain joins TRBV2 to TRBJ1-4; D not certain. Input material: peripheral blood. This clonotype originated in a human donor in a cohort sampled during active COVID-19. CDR3 coding DNA: TGTGCCAGCAGTATGACCCGGTCAGGAGGGAATGAAAAACTGTTTTTT. Amino acids: CASSMTRSGGNEKLFF. The whole variable domain, remainder taken from reference TRBV2 and TRBJ1-4, is EPEVTQTPSHQVTQMGQEVILRCVPISNHLYFYWYRQILGQKVEFLVSFYNNEISEKSEIFDDQFSVERPDGSNFTLKIRSTKLEDSAMYFCASSMTRSGGNEKLFFGSGTQLSVL.